The following is a T cell receptor beta chain sequence with its context. Its antigen is undetermined. This entry is derived from a study of shared clonotypes between healthy human individuals. Study in general: There were three CD4 naive, three CD4 memory, two CD8 naive and one CD8 memory plates per donor.

Memory CD4+ cells were the fraction left after CD45RA+ naive selection. CDR1 is SGHDN and CDR2 is FVKESK in the germline V gene. The CDR3 is 14 amino acids. The ends were cut back, 4 bases at V and 5 bases at J, with 13 bases in the middle. Whole-study results and caveats: The low donor count limited represented genetic and exposure-history diversity.

The table came from immunoSEQ multiplex PCR; TCRdb's copy has only in-frame clones and leaves some out. The repertoire includes under 200,000 clones, about 93% of them detected once, and 0.067% sits in the top ten. The TCR was taken from a woman aged 25 to 39 in good health. V gene TRBV14 combines with J gene TRBJ2-3, with D perhaps TRBD2 (5 bases). Sequencing was performed on naive CD4+ T cells sorted from blood. The subset was: CD45RA+ positively selected. The CDR3 loop is CASSRWEREDTQYF. CDR3 in DNA: TGTGCCAGCAGCCGGTGGGAGAGAGAAGATACGCAGTATTTT.